This TCR beta chain emerged from a study of T cell repertoires in cytomegalovirus infection. Turning to the study itself: Indicated by public TCR beta signatures were CMV infection and matching HLA type.

TCRdb used MiXCR to reprocess the reads, holding one entry per CDR3 protein. In the table there are about 350,000 distinct CDR3 sequences, approximately 35% of which are singletons. As for this clonotype: What it recognizes is unknown.

Germline V gives CDR1 MNHEY, CDR2 SVGEGT. V dropped 6 bases and J dropped 4; count of bases not matched to a gene: 27. The CDR3 runs to 21 residues. This sample comprised cultured PBMCs, obtained from culture after CMV antigen stimulation. The source is a human donor in good health (CMV status not recorded). Some clones in this sample may be carry-over from other donors' samples. The chain employs TRBV6-2 or TRBV6-3 and TRBJ2-7; 10 nucleotides align to TRBD2. As DNA, the CDR3 is TGTGCCAGCAGCCCGATGGACCGGGGCAGGACTAGCGGAAGGACGCGGTACGAGCAGTACTTC. Translation gives CASSPMDRGRTSGRTRYEQYF.